Following are 14 T cell receptor beta chains from one sample sequenced in a study of cytomegalovirus exposure and HLA in healthy donors. The PCR made use of 60 Vbeta and 13 Jbeta primers. Clones were read by immunoSEQ multiplex PCR, and TCRdb kept only the in-frame ones, dropping some. The sample includes roughly 120,000 clones, approximately 78% of them seen just once. Input material: PBMCs. Receptor source: a woman in her 40s in good health and CMV-seropositive.

The chain couples TRBV4-2 to TRBJ1-1; the D is unclear. V was pared by 3 bases and J by 1 base, with 12 bases between. The germline gives CDR1 LGHNA, CDR2 YNFKEQ. The CDR3 is made up of 15 amino acids. As DNA, the CDR3 is TGTGCCAGCAGCCAGGGAGAGGGAGAGAACACTGAAGCTTTCTTT. Amino acid sequence: CASSQGEGENTEAFF.

This clone was counted a few times. CDR3 in amino acids: CASSRAPQGTGWQPQHF. CDR3 DNA: TGTGCCAGCTCACGGGCCCCACAGGGGACGGGATGGCAGCCCCAGCATTTT. The rearrangement uses TRBV18 and TRBJ1-5; TRBD1 agrees at 7 bases. The CDR3 runs to 17 residues. CDR1 and CDR2 from the germline V gene are KGHSH and LQKENI. With 4 bases clipped from V and 7 bases from J, the junction kept 16 bases outside the gene matches.

The V and J genes are TRBV7-9 and TRBJ2-5, with D unresolved. Looked up from germline, CDR1 is SEHNR and CDR2 is FQNEAQ (reference sequence). With 1 base removed from V and 4 bases from J, the gap between germline ends came to 7 bases. The CDR3 is 13 amino acids. The CDR3 here is CASSLGRGETQYF. The CDR3 DNA reads as TGTGCCAGCAGCTTAGGGAGAGGAGAGACCCAGTACTTC.

The V call is TRBV11-1, the J call TRBJ2-2; D might be TRBD2 (6 bases). There are 14 residues in the CDR3. Germline lookup yields CDR1 SGHAT and CDR2 FQDESV (reference sequence). Trimming removed 3 bases at V and 6 bases at J, with 11 bases between. The DNA for the CDR3 is TGTGCCAGCAGCTTCTGGACGGGGGCCGGGGAGCTGTTTTTT. This translates into CASSFWTGAGELFF.

The J gene is TRBJ1-1, the V gene TRBV7-2, with D perhaps matching TRBD1 (5 bases). The CDR3 loop spans 15 amino acids. V was trimmed by 5 bases and J by 1 base, leaving 14 bases between them. CDR1 and CDR2 from the germline V gene are SGHTA and FQGNSA. DNA of the CDR3: TGTGCCAGCAGCCCCAGAGCAGGGTGGAACACTGAAGCTTTCTTT. It specifies CASSPRAGWNTEAFF.

The chain employs TRBV5-4 and TRBJ1-2, with TRBD1 matching 7 bases. The J segment lost 8 bases and the V segment lost 2 bases, leaving 6 bases of the junction unmatched. The germline V gene has CDR1 SGHNT and CDR2 YYREEE (reference sequence). The length of the CDR3 is 13 residues. CDR3 sequence reads: CASSLKGAGGYTF. CDR3 coding DNA: TGTGCCAGCAGCTTAAAGGGGGCGGGGGGCTACACCTTC. The variable domain in full, with the rest retrieved from reference TRBV5-4 and TRBJ1-2, is ETGVTQSPTHLIKTRGQQVTLRCSSQSGHNTVSWYQQALGQGPQFIFQYYREEENGRGNFPPRFSGLQFPNYSSELNVNALELDDSALYLCASSLKGAGGYTFGSGTRLTVV.

The chain uses TRBV18 and TRBJ1-1; D may be TRBD1 (6 bases). CDR1 KGHSH and CDR2 LQKENI come from the germline V gene. The CDR3 covers 13 residues. V gave up 2 bases and J gave up 7 bases, with 11 bases separating them. The CDR3 coding sequence is TGTGCCAGCTCACCAATGCGCAGGGGTGAAGCTTTCTTT. Its translation: CASSPMRRGEAFF.

Regarding this clone: Since no conserved phenylalanine or tryptophan closes the CDR3, a read error is the likely cause. The rearrangement links TRBV6-1 to TRBJ2-2; 7 bases are shared with TRBD1. The CDR3 is made up of 15 amino acids. V gave up 4 bases and J gave up 3 bases; unmatched junction bases: 5. From germline, CDR1 is MNHNS and CDR2 SASEGT. The DNA for the CDR3 is TGTGCCAGCAGTGCGGGACAGTCATACACCGGGGAGCTGTTTGTT. Amino acids: CASSAGQSYTGELFV.

The V call is TRBV4-3, the J call TRBJ2-2, with 9 bases aligning to TRBD2. The germline CDR1 and CDR2 sequences are LGHNA and YSLEER. The CDR3 extends over 16 amino acids. The V segment lost 4 bases and the J segment 3 bases; nucleotides outside the gene matches: 6. The CDR3 is CASSLSSGVDTGELFF. CDR3 nucleotides: TGCGCCAGCAGCCTTTCTAGCGGGGTTGACACCGGGGAGCTGTTTTTT.

The V call is TRBV7-2, the J call TRBJ2-7, with D possibly matching TRBD2 (5 bases). The V end was cut by 1 base, the J end by 2 bases, with 18 bases between. CDR1 SGHTA and CDR2 FQGNSA come from the germline V gene. This CDR3 is 17 amino acids long. DNA for the CDR3: TGTGCCAGCAGCTTAGTTGGGAGTCGAGTGTCCCCCTACGAGCAGTACTTC. Protein sequence: CASSLVGSRVSPYEQYF.

The chain recombines TRBV27 with TRBJ1-6; a weak D match, TRBD1 (6 bases). Germline V gene data show CDR1 as MNHEY and CDR2 as SMNVEV (reference sequence). The V end was cut by 6 bases, the J end by 7 bases, with 13 bases between. The CDR3 loop spans 14 amino acids. The CDR3 DNA sequence: TGTGCCAGCAGCATTGAGGGACAAAATTCACCCCTCCACTTT. Residues: CASSIEGQNSPLHF.

This clone was recorded many times. This chain joins TRBV6-5 and TRBJ1-1; D not resolved. Germline V gene sequence: CDR1 MNHEY, CDR2 SVGAGI. CDR3 size: 13 residues. Trimming took off 3 bases at V and 4 bases at J, with 9 bases between the two ends. The CDR3 loop is CASSYREATEAFF. For the CDR3, the DNA is TGTGCCAGCAGTTATCGGGAAGCCACTGAAGCTTTCTTT.

The chain recombines TRBV18 with TRBJ1-5; TRBD1 agrees at 8 bases. The CDR3 totals 15 residues. The germline V gene encodes CDR1 KGHSH and CDR2 LQKENI. The V segment lost 6 bases and the J segment 5 bases; nucleotides outside the gene matches: 9. The CDR3 loop reads CASSFSGQEDQPQHF. The CDR3 coding sequence is TGTGCCAGCTCGTTCTCGGGACAGGAGGATCAGCCCCAGCATTTT.

This chain uses TRBV5-4 with TRBJ2-7, with 8 bases matching TRBD1. Germline CDR1 and CDR2: SGHNT and YYREEE (reference sequence). The ends lost 0 bases at V and 7 bases at J; junction bases unmatched: 9. The CDR3 length is 15 residues. CDR3 sequence: CASSLVTGVGKEQYF. The DNA for the CDR3 is TGTGCCAGCAGCTTGGTGACAGGGGTAGGTAAGGAGCAGTACTTC.